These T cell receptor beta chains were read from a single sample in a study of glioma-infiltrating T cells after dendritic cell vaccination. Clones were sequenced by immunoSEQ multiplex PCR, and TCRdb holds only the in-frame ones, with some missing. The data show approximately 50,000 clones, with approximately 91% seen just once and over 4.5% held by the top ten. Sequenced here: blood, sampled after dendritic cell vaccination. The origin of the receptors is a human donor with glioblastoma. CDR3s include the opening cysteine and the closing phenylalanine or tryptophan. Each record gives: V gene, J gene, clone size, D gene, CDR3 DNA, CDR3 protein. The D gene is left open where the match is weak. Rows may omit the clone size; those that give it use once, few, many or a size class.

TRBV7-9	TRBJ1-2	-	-	TGTGATGTGCGGCCGTCCGGCTACACCTTC	CDVRPSGYTF
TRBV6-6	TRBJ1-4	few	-	TGTGCCAGCAGTGGCAGGGTCAATAATGAAAAACTGTTTTTT	CASSGRVNNEKLFF
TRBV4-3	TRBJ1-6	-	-	TGCGCCAGCAGCCGGCGAACCGGGGTAGGCTATAATTCACCCCTCCACTTT	CASSRRTGVGYNSPLHF
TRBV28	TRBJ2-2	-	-	TGTGCCAGCAGTTTCCCCCCCTCCGGGGAGCTGTTTTTT	CASSFPPSGELFF
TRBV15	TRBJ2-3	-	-	TGTGCCACCAAGGACTGGCGAGATACGCAGTATTTT	CATKDWRDTQYF
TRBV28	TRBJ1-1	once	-	TGTGCCAGCACTTCATTCGAGAACAGCAGGGGGAACACTGAAGCTTTCTTT	CASTSFENSRGNTEAFF
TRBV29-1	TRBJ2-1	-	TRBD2	TGCAGCGCCACCCCTTCTCGGACTAGCGTTTACAATGAGCAGTTCTTC	CSATPSRTSVYNEQFF
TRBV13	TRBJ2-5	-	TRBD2	TGTGCCAGCAGCCTCATAGCGGGAGGGCCTTCCCCAAGAGAGACCCAGTACTTC	CASSLIAGGPSPRETQYF
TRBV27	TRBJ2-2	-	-	TGTGCCAGCAGTTTATCCTCACCTCAGAGTGGTCGGAGCACCGGGGAGCTGTTTTTT	CASSLSSPQSGRSTGELFF
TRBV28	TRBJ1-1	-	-	TGTGCCAGCAGTTGGGAGGTGAACACTGAAGCTTTCTTT	CASSWEVNTEAFF
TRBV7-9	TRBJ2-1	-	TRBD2	TGTGCCAGCAGCCTTGGACTAGTCAATGAGCAGTTCTTC	CASSLGLVNEQFF
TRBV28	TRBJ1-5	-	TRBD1	TGTGCCAGCAGTTTTGTCCTCGGACAGGGGGACTCAGCCCAGCATTTT	CASSFVLGQGDSAQHF
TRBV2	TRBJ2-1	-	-	TGTGCCAGCGGACCGGACAGCTACAATGAGCAGTTCTTC	CASGPDSYNEQFF
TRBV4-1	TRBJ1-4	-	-	TGCGCCAGCAGCCAAGATTTCGGGCTCGGGAAACCATGGGAAAAACTGTTTTTT	CASSQDFGLGKPWEKLFF
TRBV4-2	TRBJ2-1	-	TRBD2	TGTGCCAGCAGCCTTCCGGGACTAGCGGGAGTTGGCAATGAGCAGTTCTTC	CASSLPGLAGVGNEQFF
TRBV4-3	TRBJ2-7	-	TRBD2	TGCGCCAGCAGCCAAGACTTCCGAGTCGCGGGAGTGGAGCAGTACTTC	CASSQDFRVAGVEQYF